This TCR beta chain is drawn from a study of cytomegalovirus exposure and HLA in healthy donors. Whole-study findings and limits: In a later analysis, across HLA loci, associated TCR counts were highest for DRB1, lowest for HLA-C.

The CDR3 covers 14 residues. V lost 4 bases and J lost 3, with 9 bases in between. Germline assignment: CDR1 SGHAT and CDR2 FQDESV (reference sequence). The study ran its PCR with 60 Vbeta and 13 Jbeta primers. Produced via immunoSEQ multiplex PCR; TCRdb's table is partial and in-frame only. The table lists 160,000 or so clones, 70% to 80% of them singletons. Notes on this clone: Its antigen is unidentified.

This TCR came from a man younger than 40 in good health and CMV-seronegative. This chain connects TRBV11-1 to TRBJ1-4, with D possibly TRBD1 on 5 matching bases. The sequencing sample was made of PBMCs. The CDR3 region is CASSYQGSNEKLFF. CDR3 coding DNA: TGTGCCAGCAGCTACCAGGGTTCTAATGAAAAACTGTTTTTT.